The 12 T cell receptor beta chains below all came from one sample that was sequenced in a study of cytomegalovirus exposure and HLA in healthy donors. The PCR had 60 Vbeta and 13 Jbeta primers. The assay was immunoSEQ multiplex PCR, and TCRdb's table has in-frame clones only and misses some. The sample yields roughly 56,000 clones, around 87% seen once. Sequencing was performed on PBMCs. These TCRs come from a man aged 18 to 30 in good health and CMV-seronegative.

This chain uses TRBV2 with TRBJ2-3; 10 bases map to TRBD1. With 5 bases clipped from V and 1 base from J, the junction kept 3 bases outside the gene matches. The CDR3 loop spans 15 amino acids. Germline V CDR1 and CDR2: SNHLY, FYNNEI. CDR3: CASSSTGGGTDTQYF. In DNA form, the CDR3 reads TGTGCCAGCAGTTCGACAGGGGGCGGCACAGATACGCAGTATTTT.

This chain uses TRBV7-9 with TRBJ2-3; D may be TRBD2 (6 bases). The V gene lost 2 bases and the J gene lost 6 bases, with 12 bases spanning the gap. This CDR3 contains 14 residues. In germline, CDR1 is SEHNR, CDR2 FQNEAQ (reference sequence). The CDR3 DNA follows: TGTGCCAGCAGCTTACGGGAGCTAGGGGATACGCAGTATTTT. It translates to CASSLRELGDTQYF.

This clone has just one count. The chain is built from TRBV5-6 and TRBJ2-1, with 8 bases lining up with TRBD1. J was trimmed by 3 bases and V by 2 bases; bases with no gene match: 1. CDR1 and CDR2 from the germline V gene are SGHDT and YYEEEE. The CDR3 runs to 14 residues. The CDR3 loop is CASSFGQGYNEQFF. The CDR3, as DNA: TGTGCCAGCAGCTTTGGACAGGGCTACAATGAGCAGTTCTTC.

The chain links TRBV13 to TRBJ2-7, with 9 bases that match TRBD1. The germline V gene has CDR1 PRHDT and CDR2 FYEKMQ (reference sequence). V lost 0 bases, J lost 4 bases, and 4 bases stayed unmatched. The CDR3 is 15 residues long. CDR3 amino acids: CASSLGGQGLYEQYF. CDR3 in DNA: TGTGCCAGCAGCTTAGGAGGACAGGGGCTTTACGAGCAGTACTTC.

The chain joins TRBV30 to TRBJ2-1, with 7 bases matching TRBD2. This CDR3 has 15 amino acids. From germline, CDR1 is GTSNPN and CDR2 SVGIG (reference sequence). With V trimmed by 0 bases and J by 2 bases, 4 bases remained unmatched. The CDR3 sequence is CAWSVGGSPYNEQFF. The CDR3 DNA reads as TGTGCCTGGAGTGTCGGGGGGAGCCCCTACAATGAGCAGTTCTTC.

This clone was counted only a few times. The CDR3 nucleotides are TGTGCCAGCTCACCCAACAGACAAGCCTACTACGAGCAGTACTTC. Translated: CASSPNRQAYYEQYF. The V gene is TRBV18, the J gene TRBJ2-7, with unresolved D. The CDR3 extends over 15 amino acids. V was cut by 3 bases and J by 3 bases, with 15 bases left in between. Germline V gene sequence: CDR1 KGHSH, CDR2 LQKENI.

The J gene is TRBJ1-2, the V gene TRBV7-9; 7 nucleotides line up with TRBD1. The trim removed 5 bases at V and 0 bases at J, leaving 6 bases unmatched. Germline loops: CDR1 SEHNR, CDR2 FQNEAQ (reference sequence). The CDR3 sequence is 15 residues long. Here the CDR3 DNA reads TGTGCCAGCAGCCCCCCCGGGACAGCTAACTATGGCTACACCTTC. Translation: CASSPPGTANYGYTF.

This clone was recorded once. This rearrangement joins TRBV9 to TRBJ1-1; D gene uncertain. The CDR3 spans 15 residues. V was shortened by 0 bases and J by 0 bases, with 9 bases between the two germline ends. Germline CDR1 and CDR2: SGDLS and YYNGEE. CDR3 DNA sequence: TGTGCCAGCAGCGTAGGGGTAGCCTTGAACACTGAAGCTTTCTTT. Amino acid sequence: CASSVGVALNTEAFF.

The genes are TRBV30 and TRBJ1-3; D is uncertain. This CDR3 is 13 amino acids long. V was clipped by 8 bases and J by 3 bases, with 14 bases between them. The germline CDR1 and CDR2 sequences are GTSNPN and SVGIG (reference sequence). The CDR3 region has the DNA TGTGCCAGCCCGGTGGCGGGTGGAAACACCATATATTTT. Protein sequence: CASPVAGGNTIYF.

The V call is TRBV25-1, the J call TRBJ1-1; tentative D call: TRBD1 (6 bases). The germline gives CDR1 MGHDK, CDR2 SYGVNS. V gave up 4 bases and J gave up 0 bases, with 12 bases separating them. The CDR3 covers 15 residues. The CDR3 sequence is CASSARGQLNTEAFF. The DNA for the CDR3 is TGTGCCAGCAGTGCACGCGGACAGCTGAACACTGAAGCTTTCTTT.

V gene TRBV29-1 combines with J gene TRBJ1-1, with D hard to call. The CDR3 extends over 12 amino acids. The germline gives CDR1 SQVTM, CDR2 ANQGSEA. The V end was cut by 5 bases, the J end by 3 bases, with 10 bases between. Written as DNA, the CDR3 is TGCAGCGTTCAGGCGGGGTACACTGAAGCTTTCTTT. Amino acids: CSVQAGYTEAFF.

The chain uses TRBV20-1 and TRBJ1-2, with a possible D match to TRBD1 (6 bases). CDR3 size: 11 residues. Trimming shortened V by 6 bases and J by 4 bases, and 9 bases separated the two germline ends. Per germline, CDR1 DFQATT and CDR2 SNEGSKA (reference sequence). The CDR3 spells CSAGTSYGYTF. The DNA for the CDR3 is TGCAGTGCCGGGACATCCTATGGCTACACCTTC.